This note documents a single T cell receptor (beta chain) sequence. For CDR3 and TCR beta VDJ profiling, genomic DNA was the template used. One entry per CDR3 protein, called by TCRdb with MiXCR from the reads. The repertoire includes 310,000 or so distinct CDR3 sequences, 56% of them detected once, and roughly 1.2% sits in the top ten. This specimen comes from a study of CD8+CD57+ T cells in acquired aplastic anemia. The germline V gene has CDR1 SGHTA and CDR2 FQGNSA. The CDR3 runs 13 residues. Trimming took 4 bases from V and 7 from J, leaving 8 bases between them. CD8+CD57+ cell expansion had been shown by flow cytometry in patients chosen for sequencing. When blood sampling took place, the patients had received no therapy.

The material sequenced was sorted CD4+, CD8+, or CD8+CD57+ T cells (not recorded which) from PBMCs. This clonotype originated in a human donor with aplastic anemia. This sequence joins TRBV7-2 and TRBJ1-6; D remains ambiguous. The CDR3 loop reads CASSSPTNSPLHF. The CDR3 coding sequence is TGTGCCAGCAGCTCACCAACGAATTCACCCCTCCACTTT.